One and the same sample provided the 21 T cell receptor beta chains below, sequenced in a study of cytomegalovirus exposure and HLA in healthy donors. PCR primers comprised 60 Vbeta and 13 Jbeta primers. Profiled with immunoSEQ multiplex PCR; TCRdb holds only in-frame clones, not every one. Of around 190,000 clones in the sample, around 84% were seen once. Sequencing was carried out using PBMCs. All receptors come from a girl aged 2 to 10 in good health and CMV-seropositive.

The CDR3 sequence is CAISGPARQPQHF. In nucleotides, the CDR3 is TGTGCCATCAGTGGACCCGCTAGACAGCCCCAGCATTTT. This chain joins TRBV10-3 and TRBJ1-5; D gene uncertain. Trimming took off 4 bases at V and 7 bases at J, with 11 bases between the two ends. The CDR3 extends over 13 amino acids. The germline gives CDR1 ENHRY, CDR2 SYGVKD.

This clone was found a few times. The rearrangement links TRBV4-2 to TRBJ2-1; the match to TRBD2 covers 11 bases. V gave up 0 bases and J gave up 8 bases; unmatched junction bases: 6. CDR3 length equals 16 residues. Germline assignment: CDR1 LGHNA and CDR2 YNFKEQ. The DNA of the CDR3 is TGTGCCAGCAGCCAAGAGAATAGCGGGGGGGCAGATGAGCAGTTCTTC. Amino acid sequence: CASSQENSGGADEQFF.

The V gene is TRBV9, the J gene TRBJ1-1; weak D call: TRBD1 (5 bases). V was pared by 3 bases and J by 4 bases, with 10 bases between. The CDR3 spans 13 residues. The germline gives CDR1 SGDLS, CDR2 YYNGEE. In nucleotides, the CDR3 is TGTGCCAGCAGCGGGGGGGTGAGCACTGAAGCTTTCTTT. It yields the protein CASSGGVSTEAFF.

The CDR3 loop reads CASSRTGRTDTQYF. The DNA for the CDR3 is TGTGCCAGCAGTAGGACAGGGCGGACAGATACGCAGTATTTT. V is TRBV6-1 and J is TRBJ2-3; 8 nucleotides align to TRBD1. Looked up from germline, CDR1 is MNHNS and CDR2 is SASEGT. With V trimmed by 5 bases and J by 3 bases, 4 bases remained unmatched. This CDR3 is 14 amino acids long.

The V and J genes are TRBV6-1 and TRBJ2-1; possibly TRBD2 for D (7 bases). V lost 2 bases and J 6 bases, leaving 8 bases between the germline ends. This CDR3 has 13 amino acids. CDR1 is MNHNS, CDR2 SASEGT, per germline. The CDR3 DNA is TGTGCCAGCAGTGAAAGGGGGGGCAATGAGCAGTTCTTC. This sequence encodes CASSERGGNEQFF.

The chain employs TRBV7-6 and TRBJ2-5; TRBD2 matches 11 bases. Germline V CDR1 and CDR2: SGHVS, FNYEAQ. CDR3 length: 16 amino acids. V gave up 1 base and J gave up 2 bases; unmatched junction bases: 3. The CDR3 DNA sequence: TGTGCCAGCAGCTTAGGGGGGACTAGCGGTCAAGAGACCCAGTACTTC. This sequence encodes CASSLGGTSGQETQYF.

The chain is built from TRBV4-2 and TRBJ1-2; 7 bases map to TRBD1. V lost 0 bases and J lost 0; bases outside the gene matches: 4. CDR3 size: 16 residues. Per germline, CDR1 LGHNA and CDR2 YNFKEQ. The CDR3 sequence: CASSQDQTGANYGYTF. The CDR3 region has the DNA TGTGCCAGCAGCCAAGATCAAACAGGGGCTAACTATGGCTACACCTTC.

The chain recombines TRBV5-6 with TRBJ1-1, with D possibly being TRBD1 (5 bases). Germline CDR1 and CDR2: SGHDT and YYEEEE. The CDR3 sequence is 15 residues long. With 0 bases removed from V and 2 bases from J, the gap between germline ends came to 11 bases. CDR3 residues: CASSLVPGPNTEAFF. For the CDR3, the DNA is TGTGCCAGCAGCTTGGTGCCAGGGCCAAACACTGAAGCTTTCTTT.

This rearrangement joins TRBV4-2 to TRBJ2-1, with 12 bases that match TRBD2. After removal of 1 base from V and 6 bases from J, the junction contained 19 bases not matched to a gene. The CDR3 has 21 residues. Germline assignment: CDR1 LGHNA and CDR2 YNFKEQ. The CDR3 nucleotides are TGTGCCAGCAGCCAAGGCGAGTTGAGCCTAGCGGGAGGGGGAGGGGGCAATGAGCAGTTCTTC. As protein: CASSQGELSLAGGGGGNEQFF.

The J gene is TRBJ2-5, the V gene TRBV6-1, with a weak D call TRBD1 (5 bases). Matching the DNA end better, TRBJ2-7 makes the J call doubtful. The CDR3 is made up of 14 amino acids. The germline gives CDR1 MNHNS, CDR2 SASEGT. The CDR3 protein is CASSEEFRVFEQYF. Written as DNA, the CDR3 is TGTGCCAGCAGTGAAGAATTCAGGGTTTTCGAGCAGTACTTC.

Note on this clone: Since the CDR3 does not end with the conserved phenylalanine or tryptophan, this likely comes from a read error. The chain joins TRBV9 to TRBJ1-1, with 8 bases matching TRBD1. J gave up 0 bases and V 7 bases, and 11 bases lay outside the gene matches. The CDR3 consists of 16 residues. Germline CDR1 and CDR2: SGDLS and YYNGEE. CDR3: CASGGGQERMNTEAFV. CDR3 DNA sequence: TGTGCCAGCGGGGGGGGACAGGAACGAATGAACACTGAAGCTTTCGTT.

The chain is built from TRBV5-1 and TRBJ2-3, with D perhaps TRBD2 (6 bases). From germline, CDR1 is SGHRS and CDR2 YFSETQ. Between the trimmed V and J ends, which lost 4 bases and 4 bases, there was a span of 16 bases. CDR3 size: 15 residues. The CDR3 bases are TGCGCCAGCAGCCAACACGGGGGAGTCGCAGATACGCAGTATTTT. Its protein is CASSQHGGVADTQYF.

The genes are TRBV11-2 and TRBJ2-3; 8 nucleotides line up with TRBD2. Unmatched junction bases numbered 13, after V lost 0 bases and J lost 2 bases. Germline assignment: CDR1 SGHAT and CDR2 FQNNGV. CDR3 length equals 19 residues. This CDR3 is CASSLDITGGLGITDTQYF. The DNA of the CDR3 is TGTGCCAGCAGCTTAGATATCACGGGGGGGCTCGGTATCACAGATACGCAGTATTTT.

This sequence joins TRBV5-1 and TRBJ2-7; TRBD1 is a possible D gene (6 bases). The CDR3 totals 15 residues. Trimming removed 4 bases at V and 3 bases at J, with 17 bases between. From germline, CDR1 is SGHRS and CDR2 YFSETQ. CDR3 DNA: TGCGCCAGCAGCGCGCGGACAGCCTTATTCTACGAGCAGTACTTC. Its translation: CASSARTALFYEQYF.

This clone is a singleton in its sample. The rearrangement links TRBV19 to TRBJ2-7; TRBD2 aligns across 13 bases. The CDR3 has 15 amino acids. The V gene end was trimmed by 10 bases and the J gene end by 1 base; junction bases not matched to a gene: 7. Germline loops: CDR1 LNHDA, CDR2 SQIVND (reference sequence). CDR3 amino acids: CATRGLAGVSYEQYF. The CDR3 nucleotides read TGTGCCACCCGAGGACTAGCGGGGGTGTCCTACGAGCAGTACTTC.

V and J are TRBV2 and TRBJ2-3; weak D call: TRBD2 (5 bases). CDR1 and CDR2 from the germline V gene are SNHLY and FYNNEI. This CDR3 is built from 12 residues. V was trimmed by 8 bases and J by 0 bases, leaving 6 bases between them. CDR3 DNA: TGTGCCAGCCGGACTAGCACAGATACGCAGTATTTT. Translating it yields CASRTSTDTQYF. The full variable domain, with the rest looked up from reference TRBV2 and TRBJ2-3, is EPEVTQTPSHQVTQMGQEVILRCVPISNHLYFYWYRQILGQKVEFLVSFYNNEISEKSEIFDDQFSVERPDGSNFTLKIRSTKLEDSAMYFCASRTSTDTQYFGPGTRLTVL.

The table lists this clone with a count of one. This sample includes further DNA sequences coding for the same CDR3. V is TRBV2 and J is TRBJ2-7; 7 bases are shared with TRBD1. The V gene end was trimmed by 8 bases and the J gene end by 0 bases; junction bases not matched to a gene: 7. Germline CDR1 and CDR2: SNHLY and FYNNEI. The CDR3 is 14 amino acids. Here the CDR3 DNA reads TGTGCCAGCTCAGAACAGGGGAGCTCCTACGAGCAGTACTTC. Amino acids: CASSEQGSSYEQYF.

Notes on this clone: Other DNA sequences in this specimen translate into the identical CDR3. The V gene is TRBV15, the J gene TRBJ1-1, with D uncertain. The length of the CDR3 is 13 residues. Germline assignment: CDR1 LNHNV and CDR2 YYDKDF (reference sequence). The germline V and J ends were trimmed by 0 bases and 5 bases, with 7 bases remaining between them. The CDR3 bases are TGTGCCACCAGCAGAGATCGGGGAACTGAAGCTTTCTTT. Translated: CATSRDRGTEAFF. The full variable domain, with the rest looked up from reference TRBV15 and TRBJ1-1, is DAMVIQNPRYQVTQFGKPVTLSCSQTLNHNVMYWYQQKSSQAPKLLFHYYDKDFNNEADTPDNFQSRRPNTSFCFLDIRSPGLGDTAMYLCATSRDRGTEAFFGQGTRLTVV.

V and J are TRBV2 and TRBJ1-2; D possibly corresponds to TRBD1 (5 bases). V shed 6 bases and J shed 3 bases, with 11 bases lying between them. Germline V lookup: CDR1 SNHLY, CDR2 FYNNEI. There are 13 residues in the CDR3. CDR3 sequence reads: CASRPGKDYGYTF. CDR3 nucleotide sequence: TGTGCCAGCAGACCAGGGAAGGACTATGGCTACACCTTC.

This sequence joins TRBV2 and TRBJ2-1; TRBD1 matches at 8 bases. Germline-derived CDR1 and CDR2 are SNHLY and FYNNEI. V lost 3 bases, J lost 13 bases, and 8 bases stayed unmatched. The CDR3 is 13 residues long. The CDR3 reads CASSDGQGARQFF. As DNA, the CDR3 is TGTGCCAGCAGTGACGGCCAGGGGGCCCGTCAGTTCTTC.

V and J are TRBV21-1 and TRBJ2-1; the table's D call, TRBD2, has no DNA check behind it. TRBV21-1 is classified as a pseudogene. The CDR3 has 18 amino acids. The CDR3 bases are TGTGCCAGCAGCTCCCGCCGGCCAGGAGGATTGATCTACAATGAGCAGTTCTTC. Translated, it gives CASSSRRPGGLIYNEQFF.